This T cell receptor (beta chain) was identified during a study of T-cell reconstitution after alpha-beta-depleted transplantation in children. A library of TCRbeta sequences, prepared with unique molecular identifiers, was generated. MiXCR was run by TCRdb on the PCR reads, yielding one entry per CDR3 protein. The sample yields 490,000 or so distinct CDR3 sequences, about 12% seen once. Germline V CDR1 and CDR2: SGHVS, FNYEAQ. The length of the CDR3 is 16 residues. Trimming stripped 5 bases from V and 7 bases from J, with 20 bases between. The gene calls are TRBV7-6 and TRBJ1-4; maybe TRBD1 (5 bases). The origin of this receptor is a human donor who donated a stem cell graft to a child with combined immunodeficiency. The sequencing here drew on PBMCs from the stem cell graft donor, taken from the stem cell graft. The CDR3 here is CASSPPVTAGGEKLFF. The CDR3, as DNA: TGTGCCAGCAGCCCGCCGGTGACAGCGGGAGGTGAAAAACTGTTTTTT.